The 30 T cell receptor beta chains in this list originate from one sample, sequenced in a study of blood T cell repertoires in COVID-19. Using immunoSEQ multiplex PCR, the repertoire was profiled, and TCRdb retains in-frame clones only, with some absent. The data hold some 250,000 clones, with approximately 86% observed a single time. Sample: peripheral blood. The receptors stem from a man aged 60 to 69 who had recovered from COVID-19.

The chain links TRBV18 to TRBJ2-3, with a tentative D call TRBD2 (6 bases). The germline CDR1 and CDR2 sequences are KGHSH and LQKENI. There are 14 residues in the CDR3. V was clipped by 3 bases and J by 6 bases, with 13 bases between them. CDR3 sequence: CASSPPGRTDTQYF. The CDR3 bases are TGTGCCAGCTCACCTCCTGGGAGGACCGATACGCAGTATTTT.

This sequence joins TRBV13 and TRBJ2-3, with TRBD2 matching over 10 bases. Trimming took 1 base from V and 13 from J; bases not matched to a gene: 17. CDR3 length: 17 amino acids. CDR1 is PRHDT, CDR2 FYEKMQ, per germline (reference sequence). In DNA form, the CDR3 reads TGTGCCAGCAGCTTAGATAACGGACTAGCGGCTTCCTCATGGGAGTATTTT. Protein: CASSLDNGLAASSWEYF.

The chain combines TRBV19 with TRBJ1-6; a weak D match, TRBD1 (5 bases). CDR3 length: 15 amino acids. Looked up from germline, CDR1 is LNHDA and CDR2 is SQIVND (reference sequence). The V end was cut by 1 base, the J end by 7 bases, with 11 bases between. This CDR3 reads CASSIVDRKNSPLHF. The DNA of the CDR3 is TGTGCCAGTAGTATAGTTGACAGAAAGAATTCACCCCTCCACTTT.

This chain uses TRBV5-8 with TRBJ1-2, with D maybe TRBD1 (5 bases). The CDR3 contains 14 residues. V shed 3 bases and J shed 4 bases, with 13 bases lying between them. Germline V lookup: CDR1 SGHTS, CDR2 YDEGEE. DNA for the CDR3: TGTGCCAGCAGCTCCCGGACAACAAGCTATGGCTACACCTTC. Translation: CASSSRTTSYGYTF.

The rearrangement joins TRBV5-1 to TRBJ1-6; 8 nucleotides align to TRBD1. CDR1 is SGHRS and CDR2 is YFSETQ in the germline V gene. Trimming took 2 bases from V and 8 from J; bases not matched to a gene: 12. The CDR3 contains 17 residues. DNA for the CDR3: TGCGCCAGCAGCTTATTTTATGCGGGACAGGTTGATTCACCCCTCCACTTT. It translates to CASSLFYAGQVDSPLHF.

This chain links TRBV7-9 with TRBJ2-2, with D possibly matching TRBD1 (5 bases). CDR1 is SEHNR, CDR2 FQNEAQ, per germline (reference sequence). The CDR3 length is 13 residues. V lost 5 bases and J 6 bases, leaving 10 bases between the germline ends. The CDR3 DNA reads as TGTGCCAGCAGCGAATCCAGGGCCGGGGAGCTGTTTTTT. Its translation is CASSESRAGELFF.

The rearrangement uses TRBV9 and TRBJ2-2, with 8 bases lining up with TRBD1. Trimming removed 3 bases from V and 4 bases from J; junction bases left unmatched: 5. The V gene's germline CDR1 is SGDLS and CDR2 YYNGEE. The CDR3 has 15 amino acids. This CDR3 is CASSARQGTTGELFF. The CDR3 DNA follows: TGTGCCAGCAGCGCCAGACAGGGGACCACCGGGGAGCTGTTTTTT.

The CDR3 spells CASTRTGGLQPQHF. CDR3 bases: TGTGCCAGCACCCGAACAGGGGGCCTTCAGCCCCAGCATTTT. The chain couples TRBV6-5 to TRBJ1-5, with 9 bases matching TRBD1. V was clipped by 7 bases and J by 6 bases; unmatched bases: 7. The germline gives CDR1 MNHEY, CDR2 SVGAGI. The CDR3 runs 14 residues.

This chain joins TRBV5-1 and TRBJ2-1, with 8 bases aligning to TRBD2. J lost 4 bases, V lost 6 bases, and 12 bases had no gene match. CDR1 SGHRS and CDR2 YFSETQ come from the germline V gene. This CDR3 comprises 16 residues. The CDR3 DNA reads as TGCGCCAGCACCCGCTCGGGGGGGGCGTCATACAATGAGCAGTTCTTC. Encoded protein: CASTRSGGASYNEQFF.

The chain is built from TRBV6-6 and TRBJ2-7, with 7 bases identical to TRBD1. Germline V gene lookup returns CDR1 MNHNY and CDR2 SVGAGI (reference sequence). The CDR3 length is 16 residues. Trimming at V came to 5 bases and at J to 4 bases, leaving 14 bases not matched to a gene. The CDR3 DNA reads as TGTGCCAGCAGTCTCCGGACAGGTAGCGATGGATACGAGCAGTACTTC. Its protein is CASSLRTGSDGYEQYF.

This rearrangement joins TRBV18 to TRBJ2-1; 11 nucleotides align to TRBD2. The CDR3 contains 14 residues. Germline loops: CDR1 KGHSH, CDR2 LQKENI. Trimming removed 8 bases from V and 9 bases from J; junction bases left unmatched: 9. DNA for the CDR3: TGTGCCAGCACTGTAGCGGGGGGGCCAGCTGAGCAGTTCTTC. Its translation: CASTVAGGPAEQFF.

This chain links TRBV2 with TRBJ2-1; D is uncertain. V shed 1 base and J shed 6 bases, with 7 bases lying between them. Germline assignment: CDR1 SNHLY and CDR2 FYNNEI. This CDR3 region has 13 residues. CDR3 coding DNA: TGTGCCAGCAGTGAAGGAGTTCGCAATGAGCAGTTCTTC. Translating it yields CASSEGVRNEQFF.

This clone was counted only a few times. The chain has TRBV6-1 and TRBJ2-1; D is uncertain. The V end was cut by 0 bases, the J end by 3 bases, with 9 bases between. CDR3 length: 15 residues. Germline V gene data show CDR1 as MNHNS and CDR2 as SASEGT. CDR3 loop: CASSEAPLLYNEQFF. For the CDR3, the DNA is TGTGCCAGCAGTGAAGCTCCCCTACTCTACAATGAGCAGTTCTTC.

This chain joins TRBV4-1 and TRBJ2-3; D is uncertain. Germline V gives CDR1 MGHRA, CDR2 YSYEKL. This CDR3 comprises 12 residues. V was clipped by 2 bases and J by 7 bases, with 7 bases between them. The CDR3 DNA reads as TGCGCCAGCAGCCAAATAGCACATACGCAGTATTTT. This gives the protein CASSQIAHTQYF.

This rearrangement joins TRBV5-4 to TRBJ2-3; TRBD2 agrees at 9 bases. From germline, CDR1 is SGHNT and CDR2 YYREEE (reference sequence). The CDR3 extends over 18 amino acids. V was clipped by 0 bases and J by 6 bases; unmatched bases: 14. The CDR3 is CASSLATTAGGPSDTQYF. The CDR3 nucleotides are TGTGCCAGCAGCTTGGCCACTACGGCGGGGGGGCCATCTGATACGCAGTATTTT.

The V gene is TRBV5-1, the J gene TRBJ1-3; D possibly corresponds to TRBD1 (5 bases). Trimming took 4 bases from V and 1 from J, leaving 12 bases between them. Germline lookup yields CDR1 SGHRS and CDR2 YFSETQ. The CDR3 totals 15 residues. CDR3 amino acids: CASSPGGQSGNTIYF. CDR3 nucleotides: TGCGCCAGCAGCCCCGGGGGTCAATCTGGAAACACCATATATTTT.

In nucleotides, the CDR3 is TGTGCCAGCAGCCCAGGACAGGGGACCGGGGAGCTGTTTTTT. This encodes CASSPGQGTGELFF. The V gene is TRBV9, the J gene TRBJ2-2, with 9 nucleotides matching TRBD1. In germline, CDR1 is SGDLS, CDR2 YYNGEE. The V and J ends lost 4 bases and 5 bases, in that order; junction bases with no gene match: 3. This CDR3 is 14 amino acids long.

This chain joins TRBV29-1 and TRBJ2-5, with D perhaps TRBD2 (6 bases). Trimming took 6 bases from V and 2 from J, leaving 13 bases between them. This CDR3 has 13 residues. Germline-derived CDR1 and CDR2 are SQVTM and ANQGSEA. Written as DNA, the CDR3 is TGCAGCGTCCGGGGGATAGGGCAAGAGACCCAGTACTTC. Protein sequence: CSVRGIGQETQYF.

This chain uses TRBV7-2 with TRBJ1-6; 9 nucleotides match TRBD1. CDR1 is SGHTA, CDR2 FQGNSA, per germline. The ends lost 4 bases at V and 10 bases at J; junction bases unmatched: 5. The CDR3 has 14 residues. The CDR3 sequence is CASSSTGGKSPLHF. The CDR3 nucleotides are TGTGCCAGCAGCTCCACAGGGGGCAAGTCACCCCTCCACTTT.

The gene calls are TRBV19 and TRBJ1-4, with 8 nucleotides matching TRBD1. This CDR3 is built from 19 residues. Germline V gene sequence: CDR1 LNHDA, CDR2 SQIVND (reference sequence). After removal of 4 bases from V and 0 bases from J, the junction contained 13 bases not matched to a gene. The chain's CDR3 is CASSTRGGDRRATNEKLFF. In DNA form, the CDR3 reads TGTGCCAGTAGTACTAGGGGCGGGGACAGGCGTGCAACTAATGAAAAACTGTTTTTT.

The chain couples TRBV11-2 to TRBJ2-7; possibly TRBD1 for D (5 bases). The CDR3 is 15 residues long. Germline CDR1 reads SGHAT; CDR2 reads FQNNGV. V lost 2 bases and J 3 bases, leaving 14 bases between the germline ends. CDR3 bases: TGTGCCAGCAGCTTACGAGGTCAGGGAAACTACGAGCAGTACTTC. Its protein product is CASSLRGQGNYEQYF.

The chain is built from TRBV24-1 and TRBJ2-3; 12 nucleotides align to TRBD2. J lost 1 base, V lost 6 bases, and 10 bases had no gene match. This CDR3 is 18 amino acids long. In germline, CDR1 is KGHDR, CDR2 SFDVKD. CDR3 sequence: CATSSTSGGNWGTDTQYF. The CDR3 DNA reads TGTGCCACCAGTTCAACTAGCGGGGGGAATTGGGGCACAGATACGCAGTATTTT.

The V call is TRBV6-6, the J call TRBJ2-2; D possibly corresponds to TRBD2 (5 bases). The CDR3 has 18 amino acids. V lost 5 bases, J lost 2 bases, and 21 bases lay in between. Germline lookup yields CDR1 MNHNY and CDR2 SVGAGI (reference sequence). The CDR3 reads CASSPRPARRLNTGELFF. The CDR3 coding sequence is TGTGCCAGCAGTCCGCGCCCTGCACGGAGGTTAAACACCGGGGAGCTGTTTTTT.

This chain joins TRBV19 and TRBJ1-5, with TRBD1 identical over 8 bases. Germline V CDR1 and CDR2: LNHDA, SQIVND (reference sequence). The CDR3 is 15 amino acids. J lost 2 bases, V lost 4 bases, and 4 bases had no gene match. CDR3 region: CASSRDRGGNQPQHF. The CDR3 nucleotides are TGTGCCAGTAGTAGAGACAGGGGTGGCAATCAGCCCCAGCATTTT.

This clone was detected only a few times. The chain combines TRBV2 with TRBJ2-7; D ambiguous. Germline assignment: CDR1 SNHLY and CDR2 FYNNEI. Trimming removed 3 bases from V and 0 bases from J, with 3 bases in between. This CDR3 has 12 amino acids. In DNA form, the CDR3 reads TGTGCCAGCAGTGACAACTCCTACGAGCAGTACGTC. It codes for CASSDNSYEQYV.

For the CDR3, the DNA is TGTGCCAGCAGCCCCGGGACTAGCGGGAGAAGCAGCACAGATACGCAGTATTTT. Translated, it gives CASSPGTSGRSSTDTQYF. The chain carries TRBV3-1 (or the pseudogene TRBV3-2) and TRBJ2-3; 14 bases match TRBD2. The ends lost 4 bases at V and 0 bases at J; junction bases unmatched: 6. The CDR3 consists of 18 residues. Germline V gives CDR1 LGHDT, CDR2 YNNKEL (reference sequence).

The J gene is TRBJ2-2, the V gene TRBV9; 11 nucleotides agree with TRBD2. Germline trimming cut 3 bases from V and 1 base from J; bases unmatched to any gene: 8. Germline V gene lookup returns CDR1 SGDLS and CDR2 YYNGEE. The CDR3 extends over 18 amino acids. The CDR3 is CASSAVTSGVGNTGELFF. For the CDR3, the DNA is TGTGCCAGCAGCGCAGTGACTAGCGGGGTAGGGAACACCGGGGAGCTGTTTTTT. Complete variable domain (other parts from reference TRBV9 and TRBJ2-2): DSGVTQTPKHLITATGQRVTLRCSPRSGDLSVYWYQQSLDQGLQFLIQYYNGEERAKGNILERFSAQQFPDLHSELNLSSLELGDSALYFCASSAVTSGVGNTGELFFGEGSRLTVL.

The chain couples TRBV6-1 to TRBJ2-7; D not certain. The CDR3 is 12 residues long. Germline V gene sequence: CDR1 MNHNS, CDR2 SASEGT. The V end was cut by 0 bases, the J end by 4 bases, with 4 bases between. CDR3 nucleotide sequence: TGTGCCAGCAGTGAAGCGCGTTACGAGCAGTACGTC. Amino acid sequence: CASSEARYEQYV.

The genes are TRBV11-2 and TRBJ2-3, with TRBD2 identical over 8 bases. The CDR3 sequence is 16 residues long. Germline CDR1 is SGHAT and CDR2 is FQNNGV. The V gene end was trimmed by 5 bases and the J gene end by 0 bases; junction bases not matched to a gene: 7. The chain's CDR3 is CASSLVAGSSTDTQYF. DNA for the CDR3: TGTGCCAGCAGCCTGGTAGCGGGGAGTAGCACAGATACGCAGTATTTT.

The chain recombines TRBV6-4 with TRBJ2-3; tentative D call: TRBD2 (5 bases). The CDR3 spans 16 residues. Between the trimmed V and J ends, which lost 2 bases and 5 bases, there was a span of 17 bases. Per the germline V gene, CDR1 is MRHNA and CDR2 is SNTAGT. The CDR3 protein is CASSDLDCTPRDTQYF. The CDR3 bases are TGTGCCAGCAGTGACCTGGACTGCACCCCCAGAGATACGCAGTATTTT.